This T cell receptor (beta chain) derives from a study of blood T cell repertoires in COVID-19. J was trimmed by 2 bases and V by 5 bases; bases with no gene match: 2. The CDR3 sequence is 13 residues long. This clone has only one observation. Study processing details: From reference gene primer amplification, estimates of nucleated cell counts were derived. Assay used: immunoSEQ multiplex PCR; TCRdb lists only in-frame clones, some missing. The V and J calls and the clone size are those of that table, but D and trimming were determined from the DNA. Here the sample spans some 250,000 clones, roughly 90% being singletons.

J is TRBJ1-1 and V is TRBV12-3 or TRBV12-4; TRBD1 agrees at 7 bases. Sequencing was done on a sample of peripheral blood. This clonotype was obtained from a man in his sixties who had recovered from COVID-19. The CDR3 DNA is TGTGCCAGCAGTAACAGGGGAAACACTGAAGCTTTCTTT. It codes for CASSNRGNTEAFF.